The clone carrying this T cell receptor (beta chain) appeared many times. Its specificity is unknown. The split of CD4+ cells yielded CD45RA+ naive and CD45RA-negative memory subsets. The data were produced by immunoSEQ multiplex PCR, yet TCRdb's version contains in-frame clones alone and is incomplete. The table has 2 million or so clones, 95% seen once. These data originate in a study of shared clonotypes between healthy human individuals. Study details: With ages of 18 to 49, the donors were a couple of women and three men. Whole-study findings and limits: Memory subsets had estimated richness that was generally smaller than that of naive subsets.

This CDR3 spans 12 amino acids. The V gene's germline CDR1 is KGHSH and CDR2 LQKENI. Trimming removed 3 bases at V and 9 bases at J, with 9 bases between. This chain links TRBV18 with TRBJ1-5, with D perhaps matching TRBD1 (6 bases). The clonotype was recovered from a man aged 18 to 30 in good health. What was sequenced was naive CD4+ T cells sorted from blood. Subset: CD45RA+ positively selected. The CDR3 loop is CASSPPQGPQHF. In DNA form, the CDR3 reads TGTGCCAGCTCACCCCCACAGGGGCCCCAGCATTTT.